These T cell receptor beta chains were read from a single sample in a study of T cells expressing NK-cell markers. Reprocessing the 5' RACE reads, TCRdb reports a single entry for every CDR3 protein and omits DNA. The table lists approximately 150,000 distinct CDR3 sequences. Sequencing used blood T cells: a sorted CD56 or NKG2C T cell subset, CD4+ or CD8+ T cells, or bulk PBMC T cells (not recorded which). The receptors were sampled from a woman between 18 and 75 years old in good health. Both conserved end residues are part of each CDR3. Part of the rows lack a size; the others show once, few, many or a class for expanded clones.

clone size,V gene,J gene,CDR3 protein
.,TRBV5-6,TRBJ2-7,CASGDRVYEQYF
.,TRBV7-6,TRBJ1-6,CASSLGPGSSYNSPLHF
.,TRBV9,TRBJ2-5,CASSVLAGGQETQYF
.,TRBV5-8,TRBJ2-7,CASSLDGGRSYEQYF
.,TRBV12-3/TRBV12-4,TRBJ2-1,CASTKGGNEQFF
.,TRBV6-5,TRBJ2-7,CASSSSGNGYEQYF
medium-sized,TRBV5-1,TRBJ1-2,CASSTAGTGTDYGYTF
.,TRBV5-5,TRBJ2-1,CASSLGTATLSYNEQFF
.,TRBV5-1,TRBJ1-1,CASSLSLSVNTEAFF
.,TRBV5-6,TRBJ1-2,CASSLAHSQGFYGYTF
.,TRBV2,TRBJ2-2,CASREKLTKKYTGELFF
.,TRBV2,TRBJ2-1,CASIQGGSYNEQFF
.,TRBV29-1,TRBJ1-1,CSVEDRRRTEAFF
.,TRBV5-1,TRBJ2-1,CASSPGLAGGYNEQFF
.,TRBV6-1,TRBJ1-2,CASRPGVNIYGYTF
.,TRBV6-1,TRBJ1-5,CASSENRAQPQHF
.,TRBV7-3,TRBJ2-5,CASSPDSLETQYF
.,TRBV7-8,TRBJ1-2,CASSLFGPPARGLYGYTF
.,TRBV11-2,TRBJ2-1,CASSFSPIAGALSEQFF
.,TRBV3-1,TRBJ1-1,CASSQDLQNTNTEAFF
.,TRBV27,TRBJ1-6,CASSLLGRDSPLHF
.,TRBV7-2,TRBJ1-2,CASSFMGARGGYTF
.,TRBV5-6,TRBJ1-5,CASSLGQRVAQPQHF
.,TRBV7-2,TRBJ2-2,CASSRTSPGELFF
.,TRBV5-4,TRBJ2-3,CASSFVGGGTDTQYF
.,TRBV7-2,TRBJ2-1,CASSVGTSGTYNEQFF
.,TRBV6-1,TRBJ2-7,CASRWDAGPGLGEQYF
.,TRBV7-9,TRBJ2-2,CASTISGNTGELFF
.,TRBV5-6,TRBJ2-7,CASSLGLGSGSEQYF
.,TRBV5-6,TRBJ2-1,CASSSGLAGGDEQFF
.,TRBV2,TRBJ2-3,CASSKAATDTQYF
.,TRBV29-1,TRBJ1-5,CSVGESNQPQHF
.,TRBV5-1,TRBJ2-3,CASSWTSGTGTDTQYF
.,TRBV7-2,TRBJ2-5,CASTLLVGVGETQYF
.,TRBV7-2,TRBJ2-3,CASSPTSGAPDTQYF
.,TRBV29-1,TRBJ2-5,CSATGTTQETQYF
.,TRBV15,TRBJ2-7,CATSRELGTGGNEQYF
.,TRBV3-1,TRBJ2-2,CASRGLAGGVGELFF
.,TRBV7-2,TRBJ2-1,CASYPPAGGPNGNEQFF
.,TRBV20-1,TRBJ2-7,CSAPLAGSLVEQYF
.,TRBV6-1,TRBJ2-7,CASREAGGPFNEQYF
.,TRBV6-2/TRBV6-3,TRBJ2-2,CASSPGGGTGELFF
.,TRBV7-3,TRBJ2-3,CASSLTGTGADTQYF
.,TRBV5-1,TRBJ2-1,CASSLEGWGEQFF
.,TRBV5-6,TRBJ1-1,CASSLGLGTGATEAFF
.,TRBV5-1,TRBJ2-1,CASSLVGQGIEQFF
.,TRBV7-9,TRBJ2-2,CASSLGDPGELFF
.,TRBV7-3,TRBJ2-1,CASSLTPGPAYNEQFF
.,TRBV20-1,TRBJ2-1,CSAKGVAGSYNEQFF